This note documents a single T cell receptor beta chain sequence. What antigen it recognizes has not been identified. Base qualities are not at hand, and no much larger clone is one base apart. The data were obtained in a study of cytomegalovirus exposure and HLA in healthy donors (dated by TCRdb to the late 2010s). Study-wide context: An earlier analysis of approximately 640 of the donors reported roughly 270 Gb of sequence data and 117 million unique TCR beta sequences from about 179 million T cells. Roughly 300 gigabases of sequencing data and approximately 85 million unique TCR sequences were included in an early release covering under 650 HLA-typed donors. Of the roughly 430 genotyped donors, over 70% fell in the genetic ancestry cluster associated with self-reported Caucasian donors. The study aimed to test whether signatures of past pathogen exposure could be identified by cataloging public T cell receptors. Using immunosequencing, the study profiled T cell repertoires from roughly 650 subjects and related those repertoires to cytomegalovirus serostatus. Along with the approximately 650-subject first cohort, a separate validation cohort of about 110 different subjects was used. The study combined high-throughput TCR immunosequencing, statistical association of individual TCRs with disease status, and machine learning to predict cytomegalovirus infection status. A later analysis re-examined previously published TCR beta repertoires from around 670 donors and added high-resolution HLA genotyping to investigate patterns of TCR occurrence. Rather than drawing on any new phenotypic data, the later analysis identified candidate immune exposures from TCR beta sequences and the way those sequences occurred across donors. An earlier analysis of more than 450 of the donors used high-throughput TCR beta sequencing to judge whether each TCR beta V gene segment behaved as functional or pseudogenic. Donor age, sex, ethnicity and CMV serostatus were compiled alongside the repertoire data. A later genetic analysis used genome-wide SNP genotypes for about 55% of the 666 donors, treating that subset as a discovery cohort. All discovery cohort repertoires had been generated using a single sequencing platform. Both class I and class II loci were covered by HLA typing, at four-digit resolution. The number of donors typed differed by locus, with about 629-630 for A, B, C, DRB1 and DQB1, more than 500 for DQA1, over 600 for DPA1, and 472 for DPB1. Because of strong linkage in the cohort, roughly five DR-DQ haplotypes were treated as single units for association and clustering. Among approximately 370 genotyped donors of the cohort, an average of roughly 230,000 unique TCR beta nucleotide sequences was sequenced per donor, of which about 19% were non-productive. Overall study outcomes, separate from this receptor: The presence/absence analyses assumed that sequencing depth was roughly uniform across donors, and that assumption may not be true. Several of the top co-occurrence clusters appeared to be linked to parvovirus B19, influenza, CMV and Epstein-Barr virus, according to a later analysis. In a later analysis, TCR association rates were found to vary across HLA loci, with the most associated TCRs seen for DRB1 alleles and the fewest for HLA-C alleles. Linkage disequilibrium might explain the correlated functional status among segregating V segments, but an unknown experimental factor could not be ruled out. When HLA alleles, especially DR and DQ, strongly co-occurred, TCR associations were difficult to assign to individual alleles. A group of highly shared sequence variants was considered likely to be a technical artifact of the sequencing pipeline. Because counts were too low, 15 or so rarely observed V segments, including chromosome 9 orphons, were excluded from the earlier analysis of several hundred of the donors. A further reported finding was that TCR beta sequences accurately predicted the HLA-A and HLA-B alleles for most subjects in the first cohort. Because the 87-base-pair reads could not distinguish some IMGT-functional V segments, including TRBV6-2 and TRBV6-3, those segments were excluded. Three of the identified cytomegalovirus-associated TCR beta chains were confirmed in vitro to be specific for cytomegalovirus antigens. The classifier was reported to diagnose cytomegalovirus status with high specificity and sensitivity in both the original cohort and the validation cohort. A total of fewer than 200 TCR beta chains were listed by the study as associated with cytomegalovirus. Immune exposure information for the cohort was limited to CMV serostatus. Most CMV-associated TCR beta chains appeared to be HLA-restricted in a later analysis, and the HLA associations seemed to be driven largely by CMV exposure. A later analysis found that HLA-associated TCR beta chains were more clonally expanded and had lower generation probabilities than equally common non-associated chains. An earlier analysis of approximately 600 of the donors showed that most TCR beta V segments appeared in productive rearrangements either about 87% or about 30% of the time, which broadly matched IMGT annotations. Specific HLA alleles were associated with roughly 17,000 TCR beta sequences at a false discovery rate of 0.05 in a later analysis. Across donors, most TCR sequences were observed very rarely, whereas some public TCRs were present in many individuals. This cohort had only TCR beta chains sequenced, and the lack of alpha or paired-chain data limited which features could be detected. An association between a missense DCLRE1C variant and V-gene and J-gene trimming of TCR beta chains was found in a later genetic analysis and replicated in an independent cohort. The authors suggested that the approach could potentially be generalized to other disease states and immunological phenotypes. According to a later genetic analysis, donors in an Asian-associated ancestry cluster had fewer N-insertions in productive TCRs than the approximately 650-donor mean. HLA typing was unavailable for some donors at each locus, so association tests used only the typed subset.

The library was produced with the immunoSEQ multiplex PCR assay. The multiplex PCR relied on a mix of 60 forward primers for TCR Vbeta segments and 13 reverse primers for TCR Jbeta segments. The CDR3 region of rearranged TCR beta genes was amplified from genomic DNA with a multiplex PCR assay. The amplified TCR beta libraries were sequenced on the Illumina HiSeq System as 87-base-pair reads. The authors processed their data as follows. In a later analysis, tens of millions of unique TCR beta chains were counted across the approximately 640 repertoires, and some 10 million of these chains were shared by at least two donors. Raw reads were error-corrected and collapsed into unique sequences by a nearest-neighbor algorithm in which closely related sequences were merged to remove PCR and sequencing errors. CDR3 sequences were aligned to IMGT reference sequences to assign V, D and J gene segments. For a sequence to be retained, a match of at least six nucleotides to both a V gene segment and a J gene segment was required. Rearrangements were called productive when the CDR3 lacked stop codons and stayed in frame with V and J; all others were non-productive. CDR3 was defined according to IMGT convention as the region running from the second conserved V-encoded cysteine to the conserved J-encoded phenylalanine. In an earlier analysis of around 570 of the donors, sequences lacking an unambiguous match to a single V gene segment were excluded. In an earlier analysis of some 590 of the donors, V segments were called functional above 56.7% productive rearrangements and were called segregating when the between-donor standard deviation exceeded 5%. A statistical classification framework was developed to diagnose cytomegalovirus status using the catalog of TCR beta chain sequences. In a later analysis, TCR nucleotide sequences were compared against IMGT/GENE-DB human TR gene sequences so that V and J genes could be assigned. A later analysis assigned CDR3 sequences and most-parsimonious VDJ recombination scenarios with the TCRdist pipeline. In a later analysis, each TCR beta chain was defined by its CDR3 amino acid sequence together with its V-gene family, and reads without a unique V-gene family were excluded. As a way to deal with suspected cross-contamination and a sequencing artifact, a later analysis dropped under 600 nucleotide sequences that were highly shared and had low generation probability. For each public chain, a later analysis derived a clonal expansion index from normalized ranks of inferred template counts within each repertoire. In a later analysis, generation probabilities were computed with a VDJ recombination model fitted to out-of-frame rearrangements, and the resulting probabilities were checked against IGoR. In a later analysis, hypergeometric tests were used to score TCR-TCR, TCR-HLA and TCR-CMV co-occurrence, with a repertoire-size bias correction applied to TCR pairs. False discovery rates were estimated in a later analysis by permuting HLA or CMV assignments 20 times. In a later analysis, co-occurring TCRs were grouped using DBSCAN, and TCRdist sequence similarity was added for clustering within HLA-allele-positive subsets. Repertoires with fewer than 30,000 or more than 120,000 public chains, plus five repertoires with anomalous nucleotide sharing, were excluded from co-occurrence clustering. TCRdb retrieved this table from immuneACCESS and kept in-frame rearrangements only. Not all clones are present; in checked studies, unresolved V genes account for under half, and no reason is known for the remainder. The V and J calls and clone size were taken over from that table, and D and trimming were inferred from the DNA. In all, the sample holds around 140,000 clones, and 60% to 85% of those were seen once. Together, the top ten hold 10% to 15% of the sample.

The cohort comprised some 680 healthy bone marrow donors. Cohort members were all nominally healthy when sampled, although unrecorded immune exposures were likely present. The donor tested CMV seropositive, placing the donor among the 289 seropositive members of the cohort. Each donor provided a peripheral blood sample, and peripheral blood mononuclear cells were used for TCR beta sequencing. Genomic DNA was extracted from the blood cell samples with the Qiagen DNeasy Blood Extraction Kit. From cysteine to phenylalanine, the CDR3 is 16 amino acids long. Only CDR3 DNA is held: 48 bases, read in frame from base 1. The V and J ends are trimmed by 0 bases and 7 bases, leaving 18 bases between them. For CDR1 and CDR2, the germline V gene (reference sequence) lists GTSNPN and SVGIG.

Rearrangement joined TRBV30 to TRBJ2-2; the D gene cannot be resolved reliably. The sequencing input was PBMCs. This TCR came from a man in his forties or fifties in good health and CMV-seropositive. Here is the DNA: TGTGCCTGGAGTGTACGGGTAGCTACGAGATTCGGGGAGCTGTTTTTT. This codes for CAWSVRVATRFGELFF.